What follows are 14 T cell receptor beta chains derived from one specimen sequenced in a study of cytomegalovirus exposure and HLA in healthy donors. The PCR had 60 Vbeta and 13 Jbeta primers. Using immunoSEQ multiplex PCR, the repertoire was profiled, and TCRdb retains in-frame clones only, with some absent. The data hold tens of thousands of clones, with approximately 80% observed a single time. Input material: PBMCs. These receptor sequences come from a female donor in good health and CMV-seronegative.

The chain employs TRBV30 and TRBJ1-2, with 10 bases identical to TRBD1. The germline CDR1 and CDR2 sequences are GTSNPN and SVGIG (reference sequence). Unmatched junction bases numbered 9, after V lost 3 bases and J lost 2 bases. The CDR3 sequence is 16 residues long. CDR3 nucleotide sequence: TGTGCCTGGAGCTTCCCGGGACAGGGGACCAACTATGGCTACACCTTC. Its protein product is CAWSFPGQGTNYGYTF. The full variable domain, rest sourced from reference TRBV30 and TRBJ1-2, is SQTIHQWPATLVQPVGSPLSLECTVEGTSNPNLYWYRQAAGRGLQLLFYSVGIGQISSEVPQNLSASRPQDRQFILSSKKLLLSDSGFYLCAWSFPGQGTNYGYTFGSGTRLTVV.

The chain joins TRBV29-1 to TRBJ1-1; no definite D call. This CDR3 region has 11 residues. Trimming took 7 bases from V and 4 from J, leaving 10 bases between them. Germline CDR1 is SQVTM and CDR2 is ANQGSEA. The CDR3 DNA follows: TGCAGCGGCGGACTTCCCACTGAAGCTTTCTTT. Its protein product is CSGGLPTEAFF.

This chain links TRBV13 with TRBJ2-1; D ambiguous. V dropped 0 bases and J dropped 6 bases, with 6 bases sitting between them. The CDR3 has 13 residues. CDR1 and CDR2 from the germline V gene are PRHDT and FYEKMQ (reference sequence). The DNA for the CDR3 is TGTGCCAGCAGCTTAGGCCTTAGCAATGAGCAGTTCTTC. Protein sequence: CASSLGLSNEQFF.

This clone was detected a few times. J is TRBJ1-2 and V is TRBV9; D unresolved. The CDR3 runs 13 residues. The germline gives CDR1 SGDLS, CDR2 YYNGEE. The ends were cut back, 3 bases at V and 3 bases at J, with 9 bases in the middle. In nucleotides, the CDR3 is TGTGCCAGCAGCGAGAGGGAGTACTATGGCTACACCTTC. Its translation: CASSEREYYGYTF.

V is TRBV7-9 and J is TRBJ1-2; TRBD1 agrees at 8 bases. With V trimmed by 0 bases and J by 2 bases, 2 bases remained unmatched. The CDR3 extends over 15 amino acids. Germline CDR1 and CDR2: SEHNR and FQNEAQ (reference sequence). The CDR3, as DNA: TGTGCCAGCAGCTTAGCGCAGGGGGCGAACTATGGCTACACCTTC. Its protein product is CASSLAQGANYGYTF.

The V gene is TRBV2, the J gene TRBJ1-6, with 7 nucleotides matching TRBD1. CDR3 length: 13 residues. CDR1 and CDR2 from the germline V gene are SNHLY and FYNNEI. The V and J ends lost 7 bases and 10 bases, in that order; junction bases with no gene match: 7. The CDR3 here is CASTGTVASPLHF. DNA of the CDR3: TGTGCCAGCACCGGGACAGTGGCATCACCCCTCCACTTT.

The rearrangement joins TRBV6-5 to TRBJ1-1; D gene unclear. There are 15 residues in the CDR3. The germline V gene encodes CDR1 MNHEY and CDR2 SVGAGI. V was cut by 5 bases and J by 4 bases, with 17 bases left in between. The chain's CDR3 is CASSPLGMLVTEAFF. The CDR3, as DNA: TGTGCCAGCAGTCCACTGGGCATGTTAGTCACTGAAGCTTTCTTT.

This chain uses TRBV11-2 with TRBJ2-7, with TRBD1 identical over 9 bases. The germline V gene has CDR1 SGHAT and CDR2 FQNNGV. The CDR3 length is 16 residues. V was pared by 3 bases and J by 1 base, with 7 bases of the junction left unmatched. The CDR3 reads CASSFRLGTGSYEQYF. CDR3 coding DNA: TGTGCCAGCAGCTTTCGGTTGGGGACAGGGTCCTACGAGCAGTACTTC.

The chain uses TRBV20-1 and TRBJ2-7, with D unclear. This CDR3 has 11 amino acids. Trimming removed 0 bases from V and 5 bases from J, with 5 bases in between. Germline V gene sequence: CDR1 DFQATT, CDR2 SNEGSKA (reference sequence). CDR3 DNA sequence: TGCAGTGCTAGAGATATAGACGAGCAGTACTTC. Translating gives CSARDIDEQYF.

This clone was picked up a small number of times. V and J are TRBV9 and TRBJ2-3; TRBD1 matches at 7 bases. Germline values: CDR1 SGDLS, CDR2 YYNGEE. The CDR3 contains 15 residues. V lost 4 bases to trimming and J lost 2 bases; unmatched junction nucleotides: 7. This CDR3 reads CASSFRQGNTDTQYF. The CDR3 nucleotides are TGTGCCAGCAGCTTCCGACAGGGTAACACAGATACGCAGTATTTT.

This clone was recorded a few times. The chain recombines TRBV7-6 with TRBJ2-3, with D unresolved. Germline V gene data show CDR1 as SGHVS and CDR2 as FNYEAQ. The CDR3 has 18 amino acids. V was clipped by 1 base and J by 1 base, with 18 bases between them. The CDR3 region is CASSLEYPSSTGTDTQYF. CDR3 nucleotide sequence: TGTGCCAGCAGCTTAGAATACCCCTCCTCGACTGGCACAGATACGCAGTATTTT.

The chain combines TRBV11-2 with TRBJ2-3; 12 nucleotides agree with TRBD2. The CDR3 sequence is 14 residues long. Germline assignment: CDR1 SGHAT and CDR2 FQNNGV. With V trimmed by 5 bases and J by 11 bases, 8 bases remained unmatched. The CDR3 here is CASSQTSGGNKQYF. As DNA, the CDR3 is TGTGCCAGCAGCCAGACTAGCGGGGGTAATAAGCAGTATTTT.

This clone came up once. V is TRBV7-9 and J is TRBJ2-3; 9 bases agree with TRBD1. J was trimmed by 5 bases and V by 2 bases; bases with no gene match: 14. The CDR3 has 18 residues. Germline CDR1 reads SEHNR; CDR2 reads FQNEAQ (reference sequence). The CDR3 nucleotides are TGTGCCAGCAGCTTAAGTTTAAGTGGGGGACAGGGAGAAGATACGCAGTATTTT. This codes for CASSLSLSGGQGEDTQYF.

This chain uses TRBV5-1 with TRBJ2-3, with 8 bases matching TRBD1. The V gene's germline CDR1 is SGHRS and CDR2 YFSETQ. Trimming at V came to 6 bases and at J to 0 bases, leaving 6 bases not matched to a gene. The CDR3 spans 15 residues. The chain's CDR3 is CASTPDRASTDTQYF. In DNA, the CDR3 is TGCGCCAGCACCCCGGACAGGGCTAGCACAGATACGCAGTATTTT.